Shown below are 14 T cell receptor beta chains from a single sample sequenced in a study of blood T cells in healthy people across ages. PCR was performed a second time for about 6 to 12 cycles using a sample-barcoded 5' primer and a J-beta primer mix. A single record per CDR3 protein comes from TCRdb applying MiXCR to the 5' RACE reads. The sample includes around 1,000,000 distinct CDR3 sequences, roughly 24% of them seen just once. In addition, the sample was reused for a study of T cells of mothers and their children.

Material: blood. The receptors were sampled from a girl under 10 years old in good health.

A few counts support this clonotype. The chain carries TRBV27 and TRBJ1-5, with no clear D. CDR1 and CDR2 (germline): MNHEY, SMNVEV (reference sequence). This CDR3 comprises 14 residues. V was cut by 5 bases and J by 5 bases, with 13 bases left in between. The CDR3 DNA reads as TGTGCCAGCAGTCCTCTTTTGGTGGATCAGCCCCAGCATTTT. It yields the protein CASSPLLVDQPQHF.

The V gene is TRBV7-3, the J gene TRBJ2-5; D call uncertain. The J call is in doubt because the DNA end fits TRBJ2-7 better. The CDR3 is 13 amino acids. Germline V gives CDR1 SGHTA, CDR2 FQGTGA. For the CDR3, the DNA is TGTGCCAGCAGCTTGAGTCAGGAAACCGAGCAGTACTTC. Amino acids: CASSLSQETEQYF.

The V gene is TRBV11-2, the J gene TRBJ2-7, with D unresolved. Trimming cost V 4 bases and J 5 bases, with 12 bases left between them. The CDR3 runs 13 residues. The germline V gene encodes CDR1 SGHAT and CDR2 FQNNGV. CDR3 protein: CASSSGPADEQYF. Here the CDR3 DNA reads TGTGCCAGCAGCTCCGGGCCGGCGGACGAGCAGTACTTC. Variable domain in full (rest from reference TRBV11-2 and TRBJ2-7): EAGVAQSPRYKIIEKRQSVAFWCNPISGHATLYWYQQILGQGPKLLIQFQNNGVVDDSQLPKDRFSAERLKGVDSTLKIQPAKLEDSAVYLCASSSGPADEQYFGPGTRLTVT.

V and J are TRBV6-6 and TRBJ1-2; D ambiguous. The ends were cut back, 7 bases at V and 3 bases at J, with 6 bases in the middle. The CDR3 is 11 amino acids. Germline V gene data show CDR1 as MNHNY and CDR2 as SVGAGI (reference sequence). CDR3 region: CASNGDYGYTF. CDR3 in DNA: TGTGCCAGCAACGGGGACTATGGCTACACCTTC.

This clonotype was seen more than once but under ten times. One end of the junction varies from germline; a read error may be responsible. This chain connects TRBV6-1 to TRBJ2-1; unclear D gene. CDR1 is MNHNS and CDR2 is SASEGT in the germline V gene. CDR3 size: 14 residues. The CDR3 here is CASSETRTYNAQFF. DNA of the CDR3: TGTGCCAGCAGTGAAACGAGAACCTACAATGCGCAGTTCTTC.

This clonotype was observed once. The chain recombines TRBV7-3 with TRBJ1-1; D gene uncertain. CDR1 and CDR2 (germline): SGHTA, FQGTGA. The CDR3 totals 13 residues. V was shortened by 5 bases and J by 3 bases, with 10 bases between the two germline ends. Here the CDR3 DNA reads TGTGCCAGCAGCGAGGACGGTGACACTGAAGCTTTCTTT. Protein product: CASSEDGDTEAFF.

The chain uses TRBV12-3 or TRBV12-4 and TRBJ2-3; D might be TRBD2 (6 bases). The CDR3 loop spans 14 amino acids. The V end lost 8 bases, the J end lost 3 bases, and 15 bases lay between the germline ends. The CDR3 protein is CASGGTLSTDTQYF. The CDR3 DNA sequence: TGTGCCAGCGGGGGGACCCTCTCTACAGATACGCAGTATTTT.

The chain links TRBV5-1 to TRBJ2-2; 10 bases fit TRBD2. V lost 4 bases, J lost 5 bases, and 8 bases stayed unmatched. The CDR3 has 16 amino acids. Germline CDR1 and CDR2: SGHRS and YFSETQ. The CDR3 sequence: CASSLAGVEGTGELFF. As DNA, the CDR3 is TGCGCCAGCAGCCTAGCGGGAGTAGAGGGGACCGGGGAGCTGTTTTTT.

The table lists this clonotype with a count of one. V usage is TRBV6-1 and J usage is TRBJ1-1; 7 bases align to TRBD1. CDR1 is MNHNS, CDR2 SASEGT, per germline. The CDR3 has 14 residues. V lost 11 bases to trimming and J lost 1 base; unmatched junction nucleotides: 10. CDR3 in amino acids: CAGTTGQTNTEAFF. The CDR3 DNA follows: TGTGCCGGCACTACGGGACAGACGAACACTGAAGCTTTCTTT.

The chain links TRBV4-1 to TRBJ1-2; unclear D gene. This CDR3 has 15 amino acids. V was cut by 4 bases and J by 1 base, with 13 bases left in between. Germline V lookup: CDR1 MGHRA, CDR2 YSYEKL. The CDR3 here is CASSLPWEGNYGYTF. The CDR3 nucleotides read TGCGCCAGCAGCCTCCCCTGGGAAGGTAACTATGGCTACACCTTC.

This clonotype was detected only a few times. The CDR3 loop reads CASSRPGAEEAQYF. CDR3 coding DNA: TGTGCCAGCAGTAGACCGGGGGCGGAGGAGGCCCAGTACTTC. The V gene is TRBV28, the J gene TRBJ2-5; either TRBD1 or TRBD2 may fit D (6 bases each). The CDR3 contains 14 residues. From germline, CDR1 is MDHEN and CDR2 SYDVKM. Deletions cut 5 bases from V and 9 bases from J, with 19 bases between.

This clonotype was seen only a few times. The chain recombines TRBV12-3 or TRBV12-4 with TRBJ1-2; 9 nucleotides line up with TRBD1. The CDR3 totals 14 residues. Losses at the gene ends were 1 base for V and 7 bases for J; bases not matched to a gene: 4. The CDR3: CASSLGPTGGGYTF. CDR3 DNA: TGTGCCAGCAGTTTAGGACCGACAGGGGGTGGCTACACCTTC.

This clonotype turned up a few times. J is TRBJ1-1 and V is TRBV3-1; the D gene is possibly TRBD1 (6 bases). Germline loops: CDR1 LGHDT, CDR2 YNNKEL (reference sequence). The CDR3 has 14 amino acids. Between the trimmed V and J ends, which lost 4 bases and 10 bases, there was a span of 19 bases. The CDR3 region is CASSLKDRTEGAFF. For the CDR3, the DNA is TGTGCCAGCAGCCTAAAAGACAGGACCGAGGGAGCTTTCTTT.

The CDR3 DNA sequence: TGCGCCAGCAGCCAAGTCAATGGTGAAAAACTGTTTTTT. Encoded protein: CASSQVNGEKLFF. The chain is built from TRBV4-1 and TRBJ1-4; the D is unclear. V was pared by 1 base and J by 7 bases, with 7 bases between. The CDR3 contains 13 residues. Germline CDR1 reads MGHRA; CDR2 reads YSYEKL.